The clone carrying this TCR beta chain showed up just once. Its cognate antigen is unknown. V was pared by 1 base and J by 2 bases, with 9 bases between. This CDR3 has 14 amino acids. The germline gives CDR1 LNHDA, CDR2 SQIVND (reference sequence). Naive CD8 populations comprised CD45RO-negative cells positively selected for CCR7, excluding terminally differentiated effector memory CD45RA+ cells. Every immunoSEQ plate was one replicate of a subset's evenly spread DNA. Template for every sorted-subset replicate PCR totaled approximately 0.2 ug DNA, roughly 30,000 T cell genomes. Sequenced by immunoSEQ multiplex PCR; TCRdb stores in-frame clones only, minus some. The table has approximately 1.9 million clones, 85% to 95% seen once. This sample is part of a study of shared clonotypes between healthy human individuals. Study-wide results and caveats: It was observed that roughly 5.5% of naive CD4 clonotypes were shared across a few donors. Rarefaction analysis demonstrated incomplete sorted-subset sequencing notwithstanding large depth.

This TCR was sampled from a man between 18 and 35 years old in good health. Some clones in this sample may be carry-over from other donors' samples. Sequencing was done on a sample of naive CD8+ T cells from PBMCs. The chain links TRBV19 to TRBJ2-7; D is uncertain. CDR3 sequence: CASSIGRPPYEQYF. The CDR3 DNA reads as TGTGCCAGTAGTATAGGGCGCCCACCCTACGAGCAGTACTTC.